These 17 T cell receptor beta chains originate from one sample sequenced in a study of control samples from healthy donors and cancer patients. Profiling relied on immunoSEQ multiplex PCR, and the TCRdb table lists in-frame clones only, not all of them. The sample carries tens of thousands of clones, around 90% recorded once. Sequences were obtained from PBMCs. These receptors originate from a woman in her forties or fifties with colorectal cancer.

This clone occurred a few times. The rearrangement uses TRBV2 and TRBJ1-1; no clear D. This CDR3 has 13 residues. Germline loops: CDR1 SNHLY, CDR2 FYNNEI. The V gene lost 11 bases and the J gene lost 0 bases, with 13 bases spanning the gap. The DNA of the CDR3 is TGTGCCGGTTCCGGGCAGATGAACACTGAAGCTTTCTTT. Protein: CAGSGQMNTEAFF.

J is TRBJ2-7 and V is TRBV28; 9 bases fit TRBD1. The V gene's germline CDR1 is MDHEN and CDR2 SYDVKM. The CDR3 runs 15 residues. The V gene end was trimmed by 6 bases and the J gene end by 2 bases; junction bases not matched to a gene: 8. In nucleotides, the CDR3 is TGTGCCAGCAGGGACAGGGGAGGGACCACCTACGAGCAGTACGTC. Translating gives CASRDRGGTTYEQYV.

The J gene is TRBJ2-5, the V gene TRBV2; 7 bases match TRBD1. The CDR3 spans 15 residues. Germline CDR1 is SNHLY and CDR2 is FYNNEI. The J segment lost 5 bases and the V segment lost 1 base, leaving 7 bases of the junction unmatched. The CDR3 nucleotides are TGTGCCAGCAGTGAAGAGACAGGGTCGAGTGAGACCCAGTACTTC. Protein: CASSEETGSSETQYF.

The rearrangement uses TRBV9 and TRBJ2-1; the D is unclear. CDR1 SGDLS and CDR2 YYNGEE come from the germline V gene. There are 13 residues in the CDR3. The V end lost 0 bases, the J end lost 8 bases, and 9 bases lay between the germline ends. The CDR3 protein is CASSVDSTYEQFF. As DNA, the CDR3 is TGTGCCAGCAGCGTAGACAGTACGTATGAGCAGTTCTTC.

The CDR3 spells CASSLEGWGSEAFF. As DNA, the CDR3 is TGTGCCAGCAGCCTCGAAGGATGGGGGTCTGAAGCTTTCTTT. The J gene is TRBJ1-1, the V gene TRBV3-1 (or the pseudogene TRBV3-2), with D perhaps matching TRBD1 (5 bases). Trimming took off 4 bases at V and 6 bases at J, with 15 bases between the two ends. Germline assignment: CDR1 LGHDT and CDR2 YNNKEL (reference sequence). This CDR3 spans 14 amino acids.

V gene TRBV5-1 combines with J gene TRBJ1-1, with TRBD1 matching over 9 bases. Per germline, CDR1 SGHRS and CDR2 YFSETQ. After removal of 3 bases from V and 5 bases from J, the junction contained 5 bases not matched to a gene. CDR3 length equals 14 residues. This CDR3 is CASSSYRGRTEAFF. CDR3 sequence (DNA): TGCGCCAGCAGCTCGTACAGGGGGCGGACTGAAGCTTTCTTT.

Note on this clone: A read error may account for a junction end that differs from germline. The sample has other DNA sequences that encode this CDR3 too. The chain uses TRBV7-2 and TRBJ2-1; TRBD2 matches at 11 bases. Germline-derived CDR1 and CDR2 are SGHTA and FQGNSA. The CDR3 consists of 18 residues. The CDR3 DNA sequence: TGTGCCAGCAGTTTAGGACTAGCGGGCGGTAGCTCCTACAATGAGCAGTTCTTC. Protein product: CASSLGLAGGSSYNEQFF.

The rearrangement uses TRBV4-3 and TRBJ2-1, with D tentatively TRBD2 (5 bases). V was trimmed by 0 bases and J by 0 bases, leaving 12 bases between them. There are 17 residues in the CDR3. CDR1 and CDR2 (germline): LGHNA, YSLEER. The CDR3 DNA reads TGCGCCAGCAGCCAAGATGGAGGACCCAGCTCCTACAATGAGCAGTTCTTC. This codes for CASSQDGGPSSYNEQFF.

This rearrangement joins TRBV28 to TRBJ2-1, with 8 bases lining up with TRBD1. V lost 4 bases, J lost 6 bases, and 11 bases stayed unmatched. Per germline, CDR1 MDHEN and CDR2 SYDVKM. The CDR3 contains 16 residues. CDR3: CASSSAGQGMFNEQFF. DNA of the CDR3: TGTGCCAGCAGTTCTGCCGGACAGGGAATGTTCAATGAGCAGTTCTTC.

The V and J genes are TRBV5-6 and TRBJ2-5; tentatively, D is TRBD2 (5 bases). CDR3 length: 15 amino acids. Trimming removed 3 bases from V and 2 bases from J, with 14 bases in between. CDR1 is SGHDT and CDR2 is YYEEEE in the germline V gene. CDR3 sequence: CASSSIRGWQETQYF. In nucleotides, the CDR3 is TGTGCCAGCAGCTCGATCCGAGGGTGGCAAGAGACCCAGTACTTC.

The V gene is TRBV6-6, the J gene TRBJ1-6, with 7 bases fitting TRBD1. The V gene's germline CDR1 is MNHNY and CDR2 SVGAGI (reference sequence). J lost 10 bases, V lost 4 bases, and 13 bases had no gene match. The CDR3 contains 16 residues. The CDR3 nucleotides read TGTGCCAGCAGTTCCCCGGCTGACAGGGTTTGGTCACCCCTCCACTTT. Translating it yields CASSSPADRVWSPLHF.

The V and J genes are TRBV9 and TRBJ2-5, with no clear D. This CDR3 spans 14 amino acids. The V gene lost 0 bases and the J gene lost 1 base, with 7 bases spanning the gap. From germline, CDR1 is SGDLS and CDR2 YYNGEE. CDR3 amino acids: CASSVGGFQETQYF. The CDR3 DNA is TGTGCCAGCAGCGTAGGGGGTTTCCAAGAGACCCAGTACTTC.

The chain joins TRBV5-5 to TRBJ1-5; 12 bases map to TRBD1. CDR1 is SGHKS, CDR2 YYEKEE, per germline (reference sequence). The J segment lost 5 bases and the V segment lost 4 bases, leaving 4 bases of the junction unmatched. The CDR3 contains 15 residues. In DNA form, the CDR3 reads TGTGCCAGCAGCCGGGGGACAGGGGGCTATCAGCCCCAGCATTTT. Translated, it gives CASSRGTGGYQPQHF. The full variable domain, completed using reference TRBV5-5 and TRBJ1-5, is DAGVTQSPTHLIKTRGQQVTLRCSPISGHKSVSWYQQVLGQGPQFIFQYYEKEERGRGNFPDRFSARQFPNYSSELNVNALLLGDSALYLCASSRGTGGYQPQHFGDGTRLSIL.

The sample holds one count of this clone. CDR3 residues: CASSYWLLAYNSPLHF. CDR3 sequence (DNA): TGTGCCAGCAGTTACTGGCTCCTCGCCTATAATTCACCCCTCCACTTT. V and J are TRBV6-5 and TRBJ1-6; D is unclear. The CDR3 extends over 16 amino acids. V lost 1 base and J 2 bases, leaving 9 bases between the germline ends. Per germline, CDR1 MNHEY and CDR2 SVGAGI.

This rearrangement joins TRBV15 to TRBJ2-1, with D possibly called TRBD1 or TRBD2 (6 bases each). The V gene lost 5 bases and the J gene lost 7 bases, with 12 bases spanning the gap. The CDR3 length is 13 residues. The germline V gene has CDR1 LNHNV and CDR2 YYDKDF (reference sequence). In DNA form, the CDR3 reads TGTGCCACCAGCCTCGAAGGGGGGAATGAGCAGTTCTTC. Its protein is CATSLEGGNEQFF.

The genes are TRBV30 and TRBJ1-2; 8 bases are shared with TRBD1. CDR3 length: 17 amino acids. The V gene's germline CDR1 is GTSNPN and CDR2 SVGIG (reference sequence). V lost 0 bases, J lost 3 bases, and 12 bases stayed unmatched. Here the CDR3 DNA reads TGTGCCTGGAGTGTAGCCCACTTCAGGGGGCTCGACTATGGCTACACCTTC. Encoded protein: CAWSVAHFRGLDYGYTF.

The chain recombines TRBV19 with TRBJ2-4; 9 positions agree with TRBD1. V gave up 3 bases and J gave up 8 bases; unmatched junction bases: 5. Germline V gene data show CDR1 as LNHDA and CDR2 as SQIVND (reference sequence). The CDR3 runs to 14 residues. In nucleotides, the CDR3 is TGTGCCAGTAGTATCGGACAGGGGAGTGACATTCAGTACTTC. Amino acid sequence: CASSIGQGSDIQYF.